Listed here is a single T cell receptor (beta chain). Antigen specificity is unknown. The CDR3 contains 14 residues. Per germline, CDR1 SGHDT and CDR2 YYEEEE. The junction had 0 bases not matched to a gene; V was cut back by 4 bases and J by 6 bases. This PCR relied on a set of 60 Vbeta primers and 13 Jbeta primers. Sequencing used immunoSEQ multiplex PCR; TCRdb keeps in-frame clones, though not all of them. This sample has 150,000 or so clones; approximately 80% occur once, and the top ten carry roughly 3.9%. The data were obtained in a study of cytomegalovirus exposure and HLA in healthy donors. Points from the study as a whole: In terms of immune exposure information, only CMV serostatus was available. In vitro data verified a few CMV-associated chains as specific for CMV antigens. Association of a missense DCLRE1C variant with TCR beta V- and J-gene trimming was reported in a later analysis.

Sequencing was carried out using PBMCs. This sequence was found in a male donor in good health and CMV-seropositive. The rearrangement links TRBV5-6 to TRBJ2-1; TRBD2 matches at 14 bases. CDR3 DNA: TGTGCCAGCAGCGGGACTAGCGGGAGCAATGAGCAGTTCTTC. Protein product: CASSGTSGSNEQFF.